The T cell receptor (beta chain) described here comes from a study of cytomegalovirus exposure and HLA in healthy donors (dated by TCRdb to 2015 to 2018). Regarding the research as a whole: A later analysis indicated that the 130 or so validation repertoires were generated on the platform also employed for the 670 or so repertoires of the first cohort. To predict cytomegalovirus infection status, the study combined high-throughput TCR immunosequencing, statistical association of individual TCRs with disease status, and machine learning. The study aimed to test whether cataloging public T cell receptors could reveal signatures of past pathogen exposure. In addition to the first cohort of hundreds of subjects, a separate validation cohort of approximately 130 different subjects was used. Paper-wide results and their limitations: In both the original and validation cohorts, the classifier was reported to diagnose cytomegalovirus status with high specificity and sensitivity. Subsequent analysis determined that TCRs grouped into clusters in the first cohort also showed a tendency toward co-occurrence across the 120 validation repertoires, and approximately 94% of cluster scores exceeded 0. The validation cohort had no HLA typing available for a later analysis, so co-occurrence within that cohort was assessed over all 120 or so repertoires. In vitro tests confirmed that three of the cytomegalovirus-associated TCR beta chains recognize cytomegalovirus antigens. In the study, approximately 160 TCR beta chains were listed as associated with cytomegalovirus. Most TCR sequences were seen in very few donors, while some public TCRs were found in many individuals. According to the authors, the approach could potentially be generalized to other disease states and immunological phenotypes.

The CDR3 covers 15 residues, taking in both the cysteine and the phenylalanine. The only DNA kept is the CDR3, 45 bases in frame from the first base. From a lookup of the germline V gene, CDR1 and CDR2 are SGHRS and YFSETQ. V is pruned by 1 base and J by 4 bases, leaving 6 bases of the junction without a gene match. Donors formed part of the validation cohort, which comprised fewer than 150 subjects and was distinct from the first cohort of 550 to 850 subjects. With respect to this clone: Its cognate antigen has yet to be identified. One base away there is no much larger clone; base qualities are not given.

Library preparation used the immunoSEQ multiplex PCR assay. Turning to the authors' computational methods: A statistical classification framework was built to diagnose cytomegalovirus status from the catalog of TCR beta chain sequences. The table comes from immuneACCESS by way of TCRdb, which keeps in-frame sequences with V and J called. Part of the clones is missing from these tables; in studies checked, under half for an unresolved V gene and the rest for unknown reasons. V, J and clone size were drawn from that table, and D and trimming were deduced from the DNA. In all, the sample holds approximately 240,000 clones, and 75% to 95% of those were seen once. The ten largest clones capture 1.1% of the sample.

The chain employs TRBV5-1 and TRBJ2-7, and TRBD2 matches 9 of the central bases. Material: PBMCs. The source is a woman aged 18-29 years in good health and CMV-seronegative. The nucleotide sequence is TGCGCCAGCAGCTTGAGCTTAGCGGGAGTTTACGAGCAGTACTTC. Its protein is CASSLSLAGVYEQYF.